This TCR beta chain was sequenced for a study of OX40 agonist ivuxolimab in advanced cancers. Study-wide background: The dose of intravenous ivuxolimab that patients received every 2 weeks ranged from 0.01 to 10 mg/kg. Patients assigned to dose escalation were diagnosed with hepatocellular carcinoma, melanoma, renal cell or head and neck cancer.

Study results and limitations: More expanded clones were seen, on average, in CD8+ T cells than in CD4+. Clonal expansion in partial responders at 0.1-3.0 mg/kg ranked among the lowest.

TCRdb's table, derived via immunoSEQ multiplex PCR, lists solely in-frame clones and lacks some. The profile shows 45,000 to 60,000 clones, about 86% of them singletons. On this clone itself: Antigen: not known.

The germline gives CDR1 MNHNS, CDR2 SASEGT. Trimming took 1 base from V and 1 from J, leaving 7 bases between them. The CDR3 extends over 14 amino acids. The sample in question was CD4+ or CD8+ T cells sorted from blood, obtained in a trial of the OX40 agonist ivuxolimab. V usage is TRBV6-1 and J usage is TRBJ1-1; D ambiguous. The receptor comes from an adult with an advanced solid tumor such as melanoma, head and neck, liver or kidney cancer. CDR3 amino acids: CASSEGDWNTEAFF. The CDR3 coding sequence is TGTGCCAGCAGTGAAGGAGACTGGAACACTGAAGCTTTCTTT.